The entry that follows covers one T cell receptor (beta chain) sequence. This sample stems from a study of blood T cell repertoires in COVID-19. Study summary: Donors in the United States, Italy and Spain gave samples during acute or convalescent COVID-19. T cells, B-cell-depleted T cells, or PBMCs supplied cDNA or gDNA.

Here immunoSEQ multiplex PCR was the method, and the copy in TCRdb shows in-frame clones only, minus some. The repertoire holds 250,000 to 350,000 clones, with around four fifths as singletons. The length of the CDR3 is 15 residues. Germline V CDR1 and CDR2: SGHNT, YYREEE (reference sequence). V shed 3 bases and J 2 bases; nucleotides not matched to a gene: 6. Sequencing input: peripheral blood. The J gene is TRBJ2-7, the V gene TRBV5-4, with TRBD1 identical over 9 bases. This sequence originates from a woman aged 45 to 65 with active or convalescent COVID-19. The CDR3 protein is CASSSDRGRAYEQYF. The CDR3, as DNA: TGTGCCAGCAGCTCGGACAGGGGTCGGGCCTACGAGCAGTACTTC.